Below, 23 T cell receptor beta chains from the same sample are listed, as sequenced in a study of blood T cell repertoires in COVID-19. The method was immunoSEQ multiplex PCR; TCRdb's version includes in-frame clones alone and lacks a portion of them. The profile shows about 250,000 clones, 83% of them singletons. Material for sequencing was PBMCs or T cells enriched from blood (not recorded which). The receptors here all came from a woman in her forties who had been exposed to COVID-19.

This chain links TRBV2 with TRBJ1-3; TRBD1 matches at 7 bases. Germline CDR1 and CDR2: SNHLY and FYNNEI. CDR3 size: 15 residues. V was clipped by 5 bases and J by 7 bases; unmatched bases: 11. CDR3 sequence: CASSLNGQAGNTIYF. CDR3 DNA sequence: TGTGCCAGCAGTCTAAACGGACAGGCCGGTAACACCATATATTTT.

The chain joins TRBV3-1 (or the pseudogene TRBV3-2) to TRBJ2-7; 10 bases agree with TRBD1. The germline V gene encodes CDR1 LGHDT and CDR2 YNNKEL (reference sequence). Trimming at V came to 3 bases and at J to 5 bases, leaving 7 bases not matched to a gene. This CDR3 has 15 amino acids. CDR3 in DNA: TGTGCCAGCAGCCACAGGACAGGGGGTTGGAACGAGCAGTACTTC. It translates to CASSHRTGGWNEQYF.

The rearrangement joins TRBV6-1 to TRBJ2-7; 13 nucleotides agree with TRBD2. Germline trimming cut 4 bases from V and 4 bases from J; bases unmatched to any gene: 7. The CDR3 covers 16 residues. Germline assignment: CDR1 MNHNS and CDR2 SASEGT. The CDR3 reads CASSGLAGGQSYEQYF. The DNA of the CDR3 is TGTGCCAGCAGTGGACTAGCGGGGGGCCAGTCTTACGAGCAGTACTTC.

The chain is built from TRBV25-1 and TRBJ1-4, with D possibly matching TRBD1 (5 bases). Trimming left V 1 base short and J 4 bases short, with 10 bases between. Germline lookup yields CDR1 MGHDK and CDR2 SYGVNS. CDR3 length: 15 amino acids. Here the CDR3 DNA reads TGTGCCAGCAGTGAATCCACAGGTGTTAATGAAAAACTGTTTTTT. Amino acids: CASSESTGVNEKLFF.

This clone was seen just once. The rearrangement joins TRBV7-3 to TRBJ2-1, with 12 bases fitting TRBD2. The CDR3 contains 17 residues. With V trimmed by 3 bases and J by 8 bases, 11 bases remained unmatched. In germline, CDR1 is SGHTA, CDR2 FQGTGA. The CDR3 region is CASSFRPSGGAFDEQFF. The CDR3 coding sequence is TGTGCCAGCAGCTTCCGCCCTAGCGGGGGGGCTTTTGATGAGCAGTTCTTC.

The chain couples TRBV4-1 to TRBJ2-7; weak D call: TRBD2 (7 bases). Germline V gene lookup returns CDR1 MGHRA and CDR2 YSYEKL. The CDR3 has 16 residues. The V gene lost 4 bases and the J gene lost 3 bases, with 19 bases spanning the gap. The CDR3 spells CASSPTEGGGLYEQYF. The CDR3 DNA reads TGCGCCAGCAGCCCAACAGAGGGGGGAGGGCTCTACGAGCAGTACTTC.

V usage is TRBV3-1 (or the pseudogene TRBV3-2) and J usage is TRBJ2-1; 7 positions agree with TRBD2. The trim removed 4 bases at V and 3 bases at J, leaving 9 bases unmatched. The CDR3 has 16 residues. The germline V gene encodes CDR1 LGHDT and CDR2 YNNKEL (reference sequence). The CDR3 sequence: CASSPLTSVGYNEQFF. CDR3 DNA: TGTGCCAGCAGCCCTCTTACTAGCGTGGGCTACAATGAGCAGTTCTTC.

This clone was counted ten times or more. The CDR3 nucleotides are TGTGCCAGCAGCCCCTCGACTTCGAATGAGCAGTTCTTC. Its protein product is CASSPSTSNEQFF. V gene TRBV9 combines with J gene TRBJ2-1; D is unclear. V lost 4 bases and J lost 7, with 12 bases in between. The CDR3 sequence is 13 residues long. Looked up from germline, CDR1 is SGDLS and CDR2 is YYNGEE.

The J gene is TRBJ1-1, the V gene TRBV5-4; D is undetermined. Germline CDR1 SGHNT, CDR2 YYREEE (reference sequence). The CDR3 extends over 15 amino acids. V was shortened by 1 base and J by 1 base, with 11 bases between the two germline ends. The CDR3 loop reads CASSLFHAGNTEAFF. The CDR3 DNA follows: TGTGCCAGCAGCTTGTTTCATGCGGGGAACACTGAAGCTTTCTTT. Filled out from reference TRBV5-4 and TRBJ1-1, the complete variable domain reads ETGVTQSPTHLIKTRGQQVTLRCSSQSGHNTVSWYQQALGQGPQFIFQYYREEENGRGNFPPRFSGLQFPNYSSELNVNALELDDSALYLCASSLFHAGNTEAFFGQGTRLTVV.

V is TRBV7-9 and J is TRBJ1-4; no definite D call. CDR1 is SEHNR and CDR2 is FQNEAQ in the germline V gene (reference sequence). Trimming took 4 bases from V and 5 from J, leaving 11 bases between them. The CDR3 has 14 residues. For the CDR3, the DNA is TGTGCCAGCAGCTCAGAATCGGGGAATGAAAAACTGTTTTTT. Its translation: CASSSESGNEKLFF.

The chain links TRBV12-3 or TRBV12-4 to TRBJ1-2; tentatively, D is TRBD1 (5 bases). This CDR3 is built from 13 residues. Trimming took 8 bases from V and 3 from J, leaving 13 bases between them. This CDR3 is CASGMQGHYGYTF. The DNA of the CDR3 is TGTGCCAGCGGGATGCAGGGCCACTATGGCTACACCTTC.

The chain couples TRBV20-1 to TRBJ2-7; 10 bases match TRBD2. Germline trimming cut 3 bases from V and 7 bases from J; bases unmatched to any gene: 6. The CDR3 runs 13 residues. Germline CDR1 DFQATT, CDR2 SNEGSKA (reference sequence). In DNA form, the CDR3 reads TGCAGTGCTAGTCTAGCGGGGGCCGGGGAGCAGTACTTC. Translated: CSASLAGAGEQYF.

The V call is TRBV29-1, the J call TRBJ2-5; D possibly corresponds to TRBD2 (7 bases). Trimming left V 3 bases short and J 4 bases short, with 12 bases between. The germline gives CDR1 SQVTM, CDR2 ANQGSEA. The CDR3 runs 13 residues. CDR3 sequence (DNA): TGCAGCGTTGATGAGGGGGGGCGAGAGACCCAGTACTTC. Encoded protein: CSVDEGGRETQYF.

This clone was picked up a small number of times. The chain is built from TRBV12-5 and TRBJ2-7; D is ambiguous. The CDR3 covers 11 residues. V was clipped by 7 bases and J by 6 bases, with 10 bases between them. CDR1 is LGHNT, CDR2 FRNRAP, per germline. In DNA form, the CDR3 reads TGTGCTAGTGCCTCTGCCGGCGAGCAGTACTTC. Translation: CASASAGEQYF.

This clone has just a few counts. The chain couples TRBV4-2 to TRBJ1-5; TRBD1 is a possible D gene (5 bases). Trimming removed 4 bases at V and 4 bases at J, with 20 bases between. This CDR3 has 17 residues. Germline V CDR1 and CDR2: LGHNA, YNFKEQ. In DNA, the CDR3 is TGTGCCAGCAGCCCATACCTTCCCGGGACTAAAAATCAGCCCCAGCATTTT. It encodes CASSPYLPGTKNQPQHF.

The CDR3 here is CASSSKTGTGGDNEKLFF. In nucleotides, the CDR3 is TGCGCCAGCAGCTCCAAAACCGGGACAGGGGGGGATAATGAAAAACTGTTTTTT. This chain links TRBV4-1 with TRBJ1-4; 11 nucleotides match TRBD1. The V gene's germline CDR1 is MGHRA and CDR2 YSYEKL. The CDR3 extends over 18 amino acids. The trim removed 5 bases at V and 4 bases at J, leaving 12 bases unmatched.

V and J are TRBV7-2 and TRBJ2-3; no reliable D call. The V gene lost 5 bases and the J gene lost 1 base, with 13 bases spanning the gap. Per the germline V gene, CDR1 is SGHTA and CDR2 is FQGNSA. There are 15 residues in the CDR3. CDR3 sequence (DNA): TGTGCCAGCAGCCAAGGAGCGAGGCGCACAGATACGCAGTATTTT. Translated, it gives CASSQGARRTDTQYF.

The chain uses TRBV9 and TRBJ1-5; 7 nucleotides agree with TRBD1. The CDR3 covers 14 residues. Germline V CDR1 and CDR2: SGDLS, YYNGEE. With V trimmed by 4 bases and J by 6 bases, 7 bases remained unmatched. The CDR3 is CASSTEGAGQPQHF. CDR3 nucleotides: TGTGCCAGCAGCACCGAGGGGGCAGGTCAGCCCCAGCATTTT.

The chain couples TRBV27 to TRBJ2-4; D is unclear. Deletions cut 0 bases from V and 8 bases from J, with 8 bases between. The CDR3 has 13 amino acids. Germline CDR1 MNHEY, CDR2 SMNVEV (reference sequence). The CDR3 bases are TGTGCCAGCAGTTTATCGTCCCGGGACATTCAGTACTTC. Translated: CASSLSSRDIQYF.

In its sample, this clone was seen a few times. The chain has TRBV9 and TRBJ1-6; D is unclear. This CDR3 has 13 residues. Deletions cut 4 bases from V and 9 bases from J, with 11 bases between. CDR1 and CDR2 (germline): SGDLS, YYNGEE. The DNA of the CDR3 is TGTGCCAGCAGCCCTCCTAGCGGTTCACCCCTCCACTTT. Its translation: CASSPPSGSPLHF. Full variable domain (outside the CDR3, taken from reference TRBV9 and TRBJ1-6): DSGVTQTPKHLITATGQRVTLRCSPRSGDLSVYWYQQSLDQGLQFLIQYYNGEERAKGNILERFSAQQFPDLHSELNLSSLELGDSALYFCASSPPSGSPLHFGNGTRLTVT.

A note on this clone: The junction shows a germline mismatch at one end, possibly a read error. The rearrangement links TRBV7-8 to TRBJ1-2, with D perhaps TRBD1 (5 bases). Germline CDR1 reads SGHVS; CDR2 reads FQNEAQ. The CDR3 contains 11 residues. CDR3 bases: TGTGCCAGCAGCCTCCAGGGTAAAGCGTCCTTC. Translating it yields CASSLQGKASF.

V usage is TRBV2 and J usage is TRBJ1-5; D unresolved. Germline V lookup: CDR1 SNHLY, CDR2 FYNNEI. Trimming cost V 8 bases and J 6 bases, with 14 bases left between them. This CDR3 contains 13 residues. CDR3 DNA: TGTGCCAGCTGCGGAGAACGGAGTCAGCCCCAGCATTTT. Its protein is CASCGERSQPQHF.

This chain connects TRBV5-1 to TRBJ1-1; TRBD1 matches at 7 bases. The CDR3 length is 13 residues. Germline V gives CDR1 SGHRS, CDR2 YFSETQ. V shed 4 bases, J shed 4 bases, and the junction held 4 bases outside the gene matches. Written as DNA, the CDR3 is TGCGCCAGCAGCCGGGGACAGAGCACTGAAGCTTTCTTT. Translating it yields CASSRGQSTEAFF.